The 8 T cell receptor beta chains below come from one sample, sequenced in a study of T cells in Graves' hyperthyroidism and ophthalmopathy. Researchers took RNA transcripts and amplified the TCR beta CDR3 regions from them. First-round RT-PCR with HTBI primers amplified the TCR CDR3 region. TCRdb passed the multiplex PCR reads through MiXCR, listing each CDR3 protein once. The sample carries about 500,000 distinct CDR3 sequences, approximately 15% recorded once. The specimen was blood. The origin of the receptors is a woman between 18 and 29 years old with Graves' hyperthyroidism.

The rearrangement uses TRBV30 and TRBJ2-3, with a possible D match to TRBD2 (5 bases). The CDR3 totals 14 residues. Trimming stripped 2 bases from V and 0 bases from J, with 9 bases between. Germline CDR1 is GTSNPN and CDR2 is SVGIG (reference sequence). CDR3 coding DNA: TGTGCCTGGAGTACGGGGTGGAGCACAGATACGCAGTATTTT. As protein: CAWSTGWSTDTQYF.

This clonotype was seen repeatedly, ten times or more. The rearrangement uses TRBV6-1 and TRBJ2-1; the match to TRBD2 covers 9 bases. Unmatched junction bases numbered 14, after V lost 2 bases and J lost 3 bases. The CDR3 is 19 amino acids. Germline CDR1 reads MNHNS; CDR2 reads SASEGT. Here the CDR3 DNA reads TGTGCCAGCAGTGAACCCGCCCTAGGTGGCGGGAGGGTCTACAATGAGCAGTTCTTC. Its translation is CASSEPALGGGRVYNEQFF.

This clonotype has at least ten counts. The V and J genes are TRBV11-3 and TRBJ2-7, with D maybe TRBD1 (5 bases). Trimming stripped 7 bases from V and 0 bases from J, with 25 bases between. The CDR3 is 18 residues long. The germline gives CDR1 SGHNT, CDR2 YENEEA. CDR3 protein: CASTQGALGRSYSYEQYF. CDR3 nucleotides: TGTGCCAGCACCCAAGGGGCTCTCGGCCGATCGTACTCCTACGAGCAGTACTTC.

A remark on this clonotype: A read error may explain this, as a much larger clone is one base away. The chain couples TRBV10-2 to TRBJ1-2; tentative D call: TRBD1 (5 bases). The CDR3 is 14 amino acids. CDR1 and CDR2 from the germline V gene are WSHSY and SAAADI. The CDR3 region has the DNA TGCGCCAGCAGTCCCCCGGCGGGTGGGGGTGGCTGCACCTTC. It encodes CASSPPAGGGGCTF.

Turning to this clonotype: An end of the junction differs from the germline gene, which may be a read error. The V call is TRBV6-1, the J call TRBJ1-1, with D unresolved. This CDR3 region has 13 residues. From germline, CDR1 is MNHNS and CDR2 SASEGT. The CDR3 DNA reads as TGTGCCAGCAGTACAAATACGAACACTGAAGCTTCCTTT. It is translated as CASSTNTNTEASF.

This clonotype came up many times. The chain recombines TRBV10-3 with TRBJ2-3; 9 bases line up with TRBD2. Germline CDR1 is ENHRY and CDR2 is SYGVKD. V trimming: 3 bases; J trimming: 2 bases; junction bases outside the gene matches: 3. This CDR3 is 15 amino acids long. The CDR3 sequence: CAISDPSGNTDTQYF. In DNA, the CDR3 is TGTGCCATCAGTGACCCTAGCGGGAACACAGATACGCAGTATTTT.

The table lists this clonotype with a few counts. The V call is TRBV19, the J call TRBJ2-3; D is unresolved. The CDR3 totals 13 residues. V dropped 3 bases and J dropped 2 bases, with 6 bases sitting between them. CDR1 is LNHDA, CDR2 SQIVND, per germline (reference sequence). CDR3 DNA sequence: TGTGCCAGTAGTATCATCAACACAGATACGCAGTATTTT. Translating gives CASSIINTDTQYF.

This clonotype was detected only a few times. This sequence joins TRBV5-1 and TRBJ2-3; D gene unclear. The V end was cut by 0 bases, the J end by 0 bases, with 8 bases between. The CDR3 extends over 15 amino acids. The germline V gene has CDR1 SGHRS and CDR2 YFSETQ. CDR3 protein: CASSLATLSTDTQYF. The CDR3 DNA reads TGCGCCAGCAGCTTGGCAACCCTAAGCACAGATACGCAGTATTTT.